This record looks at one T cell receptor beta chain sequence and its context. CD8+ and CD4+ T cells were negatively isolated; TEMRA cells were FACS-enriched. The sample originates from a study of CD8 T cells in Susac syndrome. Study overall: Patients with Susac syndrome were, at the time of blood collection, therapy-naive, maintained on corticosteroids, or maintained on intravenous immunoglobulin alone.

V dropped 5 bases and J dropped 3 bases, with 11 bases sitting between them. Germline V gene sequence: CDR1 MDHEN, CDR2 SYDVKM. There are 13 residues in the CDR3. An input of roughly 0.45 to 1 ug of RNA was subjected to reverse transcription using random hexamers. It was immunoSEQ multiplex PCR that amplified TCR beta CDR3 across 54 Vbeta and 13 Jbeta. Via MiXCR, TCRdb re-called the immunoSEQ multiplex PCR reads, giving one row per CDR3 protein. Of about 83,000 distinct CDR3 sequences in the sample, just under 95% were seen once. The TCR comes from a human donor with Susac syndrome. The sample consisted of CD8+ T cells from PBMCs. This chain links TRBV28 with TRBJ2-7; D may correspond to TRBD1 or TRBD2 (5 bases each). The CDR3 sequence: CASSLGTYYEQYF. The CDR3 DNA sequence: TGTGCCAGCAGTCTCGGGACCTACTACGAGCAGTACTTC.